The 11 T cell receptor beta chains below come from one sample, sequenced in a study of OX40 agonist ivuxolimab in advanced cancers. Produced via immunoSEQ multiplex PCR; TCRdb's table is partial and in-frame only. The data contain tens of thousands of clones, roughly four fifths of them singletons. The sequencing used CD4+ or CD8+ T cells sorted from blood, collected in a trial of the OX40 agonist ivuxolimab. These receptors all come from an adult with an advanced solid tumor such as melanoma, head and neck, liver or kidney cancer.

V gene TRBV4-1 combines with J gene TRBJ2-1; TRBD2 might be the D (5 bases). There are 13 residues in the CDR3. The V gene lost 4 bases and the J gene lost 8 bases, with 12 bases spanning the gap. Germline V CDR1 and CDR2: MGHRA, YSYEKL. The CDR3 here is CASSPPGIDEQFF. The DNA of the CDR3 is TGCGCCAGCAGCCCCCCGGGGATCGATGAGCAGTTCTTC.

The chain combines TRBV2 with TRBJ2-7, with D perhaps TRBD1 or TRBD2 (5 bases each). The germline V gene has CDR1 SNHLY and CDR2 FYNNEI. CDR3 length: 17 amino acids. V lost 7 bases to trimming and J lost 5 bases, with 27 bases between them. CDR3 residues: CASTSSPGPSLVDEQYF. The CDR3, as DNA: TGTGCCAGCACCTCCTCCCCGGGACCGAGCCTAGTCGACGAGCAGTACTTC.

The chain joins TRBV11-3 to TRBJ1-2; TRBD1 matches at 8 bases. The CDR3 spans 13 residues. CDR1 and CDR2 from the germline V gene are SGHNT and YENEEA. The J segment lost 8 bases and the V segment lost 5 bases, leaving 7 bases of the junction unmatched. This chain's CDR3 is CASSETGDGGYTF. Written as DNA, the CDR3 is TGTGCCAGCAGCGAGACAGGGGATGGCGGCTACACCTTC.

V and J are TRBV7-2 and TRBJ2-7; 9 bases align to TRBD1. The CDR3 runs to 15 residues. Germline V gene data show CDR1 as SGHTA and CDR2 as FQGNSA. Trimming took 5 bases from V and 7 from J; bases not matched to a gene: 12. The CDR3 region is CASSPPPGQGAEQYF. The CDR3 nucleotides are TGTGCCAGCAGCCCCCCCCCGGGACAGGGTGCTGAGCAGTACTTC.

This chain uses TRBV7-2 with TRBJ2-3, with 7 positions matching TRBD1. The CDR3 sequence is 14 residues long. V lost 6 bases, J lost 5 bases, and 8 bases stayed unmatched. Germline values: CDR1 SGHTA, CDR2 FQGNSA. The CDR3 coding sequence is TGTGCCAGCAGTTTTGCGACAGGGTTAGATACGCAGTATTTT. Its translation: CASSFATGLDTQYF. Full variable domain (remainder filled in from reference TRBV7-2 and TRBJ2-3): GAGVSQSPSNKVTEKGKDVELRCDPISGHTALYWYRQSLGQGLEFLIYFQGNSAPDKSGLPSDRFSAERTGGSVSTLTIQRTQQEDSAVYLCASSFATGLDTQYFGPGTRLTVL.

The sample holds one count of this clone. The rearrangement joins TRBV5-4 to TRBJ2-7; a possible D gene is TRBD1 (6 bases). Trimming cost V 0 bases and J 4 bases, with 11 bases left between them. The length of the CDR3 is 14 residues. The germline V gene has CDR1 SGHNT and CDR2 YYREEE (reference sequence). CDR3 sequence reads: CASSLGGQGYEQYF. In DNA, the CDR3 is TGTGCCAGCAGCTTGGGGGGGCAAGGGTACGAGCAGTACTTC. The variable domain in full, completed from reference TRBV5-4 and TRBJ2-7, reads ETGVTQSPTHLIKTRGQQVTLRCSSQSGHNTVSWYQQALGQGPQFIFQYYREEENGRGNFPPRFSGLQFPNYSSELNVNALELDDSALYLCASSLGGQGYEQYFGPGTRLTVT.

J is TRBJ2-5 and V is TRBV11-3, with a weak D call TRBD2 (5 bases). V shed 5 bases and J shed 0 bases, with 16 bases lying between them. The CDR3 sequence is 16 residues long. Germline values: CDR1 SGHNT, CDR2 YENEEA. CDR3 nucleotides: TGTGCCAGCAGCCCCGGAGGAACAGAGTACCAAGAGACCCAGTACTTC. As protein: CASSPGGTEYQETQYF.

This clone was counted once. This chain uses TRBV4-2 with TRBJ2-5; no firm D call. Germline V gene lookup returns CDR1 LGHNA and CDR2 YNFKEQ. The ends were cut back, 0 bases at V and 3 bases at J, with 8 bases in the middle. This CDR3 comprises 14 residues. The CDR3 nucleotides read TGTGCCAGCAGCCAAGATGGCAGAAAAGAGACCCAGTACTTC. It specifies CASSQDGRKETQYF.

The chain couples TRBV6-1 to TRBJ1-5, with unresolved D. Germline assignment: CDR1 MNHNS and CDR2 SASEGT. V lost 10 bases and J 0 bases, leaving 10 bases between the germline ends. This CDR3 spans 13 amino acids. The chain's CDR3 is CATGLNSNQPQHF. In DNA, the CDR3 is TGTGCCACAGGACTCAATAGCAATCAGCCCCAGCATTTT.

The rearrangement joins TRBV6-6 to TRBJ2-2, with D perhaps matching TRBD1 or TRBD2 (6 bases each). The length of the CDR3 is 14 residues. Trimming cost V 7 bases and J 3 bases, with 12 bases left between them. CDR1 MNHNY and CDR2 SVGAGI come from the germline V gene (reference sequence). The CDR3 DNA reads TGTGCCAGCAAGGGGGGTGGTTACACCGGGGAGCTGTTTTTT. Translation: CASKGGGYTGELFF.

The V and J genes are TRBV11-3 and TRBJ2-5; 8 nucleotides agree with TRBD2. The CDR3 runs 13 residues. CDR1 SGHNT and CDR2 YENEEA come from the germline V gene. With 5 bases clipped from V and 7 bases from J, the junction kept 6 bases outside the gene matches. The CDR3 sequence: CASSPGLGATQYF. For the CDR3, the DNA is TGTGCCAGCAGCCCGGGACTAGGCGCGACCCAGTACTTC. The variable domain in full, completed from reference TRBV11-3 and TRBJ2-5, reads EAGVVQSPRYKIIEKKQPVAFWCNPISGHNTLYWYLQNLGQGPELLIRYENEEAVDDSQLPKDRFSAERLKGVDSTLKIQPAELGDSAVYLCASSPGLGATQYFGPGTRLLVL.